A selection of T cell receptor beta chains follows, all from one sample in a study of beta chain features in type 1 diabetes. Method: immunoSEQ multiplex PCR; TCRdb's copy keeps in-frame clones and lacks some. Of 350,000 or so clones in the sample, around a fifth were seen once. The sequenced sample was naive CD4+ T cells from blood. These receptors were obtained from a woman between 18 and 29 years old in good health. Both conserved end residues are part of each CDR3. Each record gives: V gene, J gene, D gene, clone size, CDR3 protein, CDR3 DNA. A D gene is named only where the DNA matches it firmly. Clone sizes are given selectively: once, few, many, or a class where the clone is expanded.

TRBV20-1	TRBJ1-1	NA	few	CSWGVNTEAFF	TGCAGTTGGGGGGTGAACACTGAAGCTTTCTTT
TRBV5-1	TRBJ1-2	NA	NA	CASSLARSGLGYTF	TGCGCCAGCAGCTTGGCCAGGTCAGGGCTCGGCTACACCTTC
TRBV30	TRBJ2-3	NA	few	CAWSRGSDTQYF	TGTGCCTGGAGTAGAGGTTCAGATACGCAGTATTTT
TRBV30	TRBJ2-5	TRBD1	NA	CAWSWDREETQYF	TGTGCCTGGAGTTGGGACAGAGAAGAGACCCAGTACTTC
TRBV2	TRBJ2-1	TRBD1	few	CASSEVGQGFGEQFF	TGTGCCAGCAGTGAAGTGGGACAGGGCTTTGGTGAGCAGTTCTTC
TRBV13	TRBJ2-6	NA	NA	CASSSHRDKLKSGANVLTF	TGTGCCAGCAGCTCACACCGGGACAAGCTAAAATCTGGGGCCAACGTCCTGACTTTC
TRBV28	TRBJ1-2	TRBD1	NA	CASSRQGGYTF	TGTGCCAGCAGTCGACAGGGTGGCTACACCTTC
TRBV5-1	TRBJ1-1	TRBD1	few	CASSSTGASNTEAFF	TGCGCCAGCAGCTCAACAGGGGCCTCGAACACTGAAGCTTTCTTT
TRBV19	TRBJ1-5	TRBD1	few	CATSGQGRQPQHF	TGTGCCACCTCAGGACAGGGAAGACAGCCCCAGCATTTT
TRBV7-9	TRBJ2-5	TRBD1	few	CASSLGTAKETQYF	TGTGCCAGCAGCCTGGGGACAGCCAAAGAGACCCAGTACTTC
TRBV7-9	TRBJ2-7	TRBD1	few	CAIPTGMGNEQYF	TGTGCCATCCCGACAGGGATGGGAAACGAGCAGTACTTC
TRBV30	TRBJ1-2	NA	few	CAWSGGGAGYTF	TGTGCCTGGAGTGGGGGGGGCGCTGGCTACACCTTC
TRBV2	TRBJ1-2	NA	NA	CASSNDRIYGYTF	TGTGCCAGCAGTAACGACAGGATCTATGGCTACACCTTC
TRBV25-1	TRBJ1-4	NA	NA	CASRQATNEKLFF	TGTGCCAGCAGACAGGCAACTAATGAAAAACTGTTTTTT
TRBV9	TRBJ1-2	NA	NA	CASSVDRGGYTF	TGTGCCAGCAGCGTAGATAGGGGTGGCTACACCTTC
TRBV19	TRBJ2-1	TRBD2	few	CASRALAGGQNEQFF	TGTGCCAGTAGGGCCCTCGCGGGGGGGCAAAATGAGCAGTTCTTC
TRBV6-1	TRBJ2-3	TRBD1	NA	CASSEQGAFDTQYF	TGTGCCAGCAGTGAACAGGGGGCTTTTGATACGCAGTATTTT
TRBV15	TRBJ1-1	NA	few	CATSRLMNTEAFF	TGTGCCACCAGCAGACTAATGAACACTGAAGCTTTCTTT